The 9 T cell receptor beta chains below were found in one sample sequenced in a study of control samples from healthy donors and cancer patients. Some clones are missing from TCRdb's copy, which holds only in-frame ones; the method was immunoSEQ multiplex PCR. The table lists over 60,000 clones, 85% of them singletons. Sequenced material: blood. The receptors come from a man in his forties in good health.

In DNA, the CDR3 is TGTGCCAGCAGTCTTTCTGGTAACAGGCTAAACTATGGCTACACCTTC. This translates into CASSLSGNRLNYGYTF. V and J are TRBV27 and TRBJ1-2; maybe TRBD1 (5 bases). The length of the CDR3 is 16 residues. Germline V CDR1 and CDR2: MNHEY, SMNVEV (reference sequence). V shed 5 bases and J shed 2 bases, with 18 bases lying between them.

The chain is built from TRBV27 and TRBJ2-2, with D tentatively TRBD1 or TRBD2 (5 bases each). The CDR3 length is 17 residues. Germline V lookup: CDR1 MNHEY, CDR2 SMNVEV (reference sequence). V lost 2 bases, J lost 1 base, and 14 bases lay in between. CDR3 DNA sequence: TGTGCCAGCAGTTTAGTTTTCATGAGGGGGAACACCGGGGAGCTGTTTTTT. Encoded protein: CASSLVFMRGNTGELFF.

The sample holds one count of this clone. The rearrangement links TRBV6-2 or TRBV6-3 to TRBJ2-5; no definite D call. Looked up from germline, CDR1 is MNHEY and CDR2 is SVGEGT. The CDR3 has 13 amino acids. Trimming left V 2 bases short and J 2 bases short, with 6 bases between. CDR3 region: CASSYGQQETQYF. The CDR3 nucleotides are TGTGCCAGCAGTTACGGGCAGCAAGAGACCCAGTACTTC.

The rearrangement uses TRBV7-3 and TRBJ2-4; 9 bases align to TRBD1. With V trimmed by 2 bases and J by 3 bases, 5 bases remained unmatched. The CDR3 length is 16 residues. Germline-derived CDR1 and CDR2 are SGHTA and FQGTGA. The CDR3 region has the DNA TGTGCCAGCAGCTTAGAACCGGGACAGGGCAAAAACATTCAGTACTTC. Its translation: CASSLEPGQGKNIQYF.

This chain connects TRBV5-6 to TRBJ2-2, with 12 nucleotides matching TRBD2. Per germline, CDR1 SGHDT and CDR2 YYEEEE. The CDR3 extends over 19 amino acids. After removal of 4 bases from V and 1 base from J, the junction contained 11 bases not matched to a gene. The CDR3 loop reads CASSQRTSGAPENTGELFF. The DNA for the CDR3 is TGTGCCAGCAGCCAGAGGACTAGCGGGGCCCCGGAGAACACCGGGGAGCTGTTTTTT.

The V call is TRBV6-5, the J call TRBJ1-1, with D hard to call. Germline assignment: CDR1 MNHEY and CDR2 SVGAGI. The V gene lost 4 bases and the J gene lost 1 base, with 7 bases spanning the gap. The length of the CDR3 is 13 residues. CDR3 in amino acids: CASSFTENTEAFF. CDR3 sequence (DNA): TGTGCCAGCAGTTTCACGGAGAACACTGAAGCTTTCTTT.

The rearrangement uses TRBV28 and TRBJ2-7, with 8 bases matching TRBD1. The CDR3 spans 15 residues. Looked up from germline, CDR1 is MDHEN and CDR2 is SYDVKM. V lost 8 bases and J lost 3; bases outside the gene matches: 12. The CDR3 region is CASGGQRTGRYEQYF. The CDR3 nucleotides are TGTGCCAGCGGGGGCCAGCGGACAGGGCGCTACGAGCAGTACTTC. Filled out from reference TRBV28 and TRBJ2-7, the complete variable domain reads DVKVTQSSRYLVKRTGEKVFLECVQDMDHENMFWYRQDPGLGLRLIYFSYDVKMKEKGDIPEGYSVSREKKERFSLILESASTNQTSMYLCASGGQRTGRYEQYFGPGTRLTVT.

This clone was found once. The chain recombines TRBV18 with TRBJ2-3; weak D call: TRBD1 (6 bases). Per the germline V gene, CDR1 is KGHSH and CDR2 is LQKENI. Between the trimmed V and J ends, which lost 6 bases and 3 bases, there was a span of 19 bases. The CDR3 loop spans 16 amino acids. CDR3 bases: TGTGCCAGCTCCCCTGAGGTGACAAGGGGGACAGATACGCAGTATTTT. Amino acid sequence: CASSPEVTRGTDTQYF.

CDR3 loop: CASSQSFGELFF. In DNA form, the CDR3 reads TGTGCCAGCAGTCAGAGCTTTGGGGAGCTGTTTTTT. The rearrangement joins TRBV6-2 or TRBV6-3 to TRBJ2-2; no reliable D call. Germline V CDR1 and CDR2: MNHEY, SVGEGT. CDR3 length: 12 residues. V was clipped by 5 bases and J by 8 bases, with 9 bases between them.